The T cell receptor beta chain described here comes from a study of CD8 T cells in ankylosing spondylitis. Study-wide findings and caveats: A TCR beta motif made of fewer than ten highly homologous variants seemed typical of ankylosing spondylitis blood.

This CDR3 has 13 residues. Germline V gene sequence: CDR1 SGHAT, CDR2 FQNNGV. One entry per CDR3 protein results from TCRdb running MiXCR on the 5' RACE reads. The sample carries fewer than 400,000 distinct CDR3 sequences, approximately 8.2% recorded once. Details on this clonotype: Its antigen is unidentified. A read error may produce the germline difference seen at one junction end.

The sequencing input was blood, either unsorted or a sorted T cell fraction (not recorded which). The sequence derives from a male donor with ankylosing spondylitis. The chain recombines TRBV11-2 with TRBJ2-6, with no clear D. CDR3 sequence reads: CASGLAGANVLTF. The CDR3 DNA sequence: TGTGCCAGCGGCTTGGCGGGGGCCAACGTCCTGACTTTC.